The present T cell receptor (beta chain) was sequenced within a study of blood T cell repertoires in COVID-19. Across the whole study: COVID-19 samples, acute and convalescent, were from the United States, Italy and Spain. In each case, the material was cDNA or gDNA derived from T cells, B-cell-depleted T cells, or PBMCs.

Trimming cost V 8 bases and J 5 bases, with 18 bases left between them. Germline V lookup: CDR1 MNHEY, CDR2 SMNVEV (reference sequence). The CDR3 is 15 amino acids. Study processing details: Cell counts per sample came from amplifying reference gene primers. Some clones are missing from TCRdb's copy, which holds only in-frame ones; the method was immunoSEQ multiplex PCR. That table furnishes V, J and clone size, whereas the DNA furnished D and trimming. The sample lists about 260,000 clones; over 80% were seen once. The chain combines TRBV27 with TRBJ2-2, with D perhaps TRBD1 (6 bases). The source material was peripheral blood. The sequence was collected from a woman aged 40 to 49 who had recovered from COVID-19. CDR3 residues: CASRTEGGVTGELFF. In DNA, the CDR3 is TGTGCCAGCCGTACAGAAGGGGGAGTGACCGGGGAGCTGTTTTTT.